Given below is one TCR beta chain in context. The data derive from a study of blood T cell repertoires in COVID-19. About the research overall: In each case, the material was cDNA or gDNA derived from T cells, B-cell-depleted T cells, or PBMCs.

The CDR3 covers 15 residues. Looked up from germline, CDR1 is MNHEY and CDR2 is SVGAGI. The germline V and J ends were trimmed by 6 bases and 1 base, with 15 bases remaining between them. Per the study methods: Quantification of nucleated cells was approximated via reference gene primer amplification. Generated by immunoSEQ multiplex PCR, the TCRdb table keeps only in-frame clones and is missing some. V, J and clone size derive from that table, while D and trimming were established from the DNA sequence. The sample records around 100,000 clones, around 90% being singletons. This TCR derives from a man between 50 and 59 years old with active or convalescent COVID-19. The V call is TRBV6-5, the J call TRBJ1-1, with D unclear. Sequenced sample: peripheral blood. CDR3 DNA sequence: TGTGCCAGCAGCCGAGGCTATGAGGGGAACACTGAAGCTTTCTTT. Amino acid sequence: CASSRGYEGNTEAFF.